The rows below give T cell receptor beta chains drawn from one sample of a study of blood T cells in healthy people across ages. TCRdb re-analysed the 5' RACE reads in MiXCR, keeping a single row per CDR3 protein. The sample includes approximately 1,000,000 distinct CDR3 sequences, around two fifths of them seen just once. The sample consisted of blood. The source is a man younger than 35 in good health. The CDR3 runs from the conserved cysteine through the conserved F or W. The order of the fields is clone size, J gene, D gene, V gene, CDR3 protein, CDR3 DNA. A D gene is named only where the DNA matches it firmly. Clone size, where shown, is once, few, many, or a class for clones that have expanded.

few | TRBJ2-3 | NA | TRBV9 | CASSVEDSFLTDTQYF | TGTGCCAGCAGCGTAGAGGACTCCTTCCTCACAGATACGCAGTATTTT
NA | TRBJ1-5 | NA | TRBV21-1 | CATVKGLGGTSYQPQHF | TGTGCCACGGTAAAGGGTCTAGGGGGGACATCCTATCAGCCCCAGCATTTT
few | TRBJ2-7 | NA | TRBV27 | CASSLSGEPSFVYEQYF | TGTGCCAGCAGTTTATCTGGGGAGCCTAGTTTCGTCTACGAGCAGTACTTC
NA | TRBJ2-3 | TRBD2 | TRBV9 | CASSSSGDVTDTQYF | TGTGCCAGCAGCTCTAGCGGGGACGTCACAGATACGCAGTATTTT
NA | TRBJ1-1 | NA | TRBV20-1 | CSARPPGRGTEAFF | TGCAGTGCTAGGCCCCCGGGAAGAGGCACTGAAGCTTTCTTT
few | TRBJ2-4 | TRBD1 | TRBV7-2 | CASSLAFWTGGNIQYF | TGTGCCAGCAGCTTAGCGTTTTGGACAGGGGGGAACATTCAGTACTTC
once | TRBJ1-1 | NA | TRBV28 | CASSLRGTIAEAFF | TGTGCCAGCAGTTTAAGGGGGACAATCGCTGAAGCTTTCTTT
NA | TRBJ2-3 | TRBD1 | TRBV7-2 | CASSKGQGSTDTQYF | TGTGCCAGCAGCAAAGGACAGGGCTCGACAGATACGCAGTATTTT
NA | TRBJ1-6 | TRBD1 | TRBV3-1 | CASSLQTGTGNSPLHF | TGTGCCAGCAGCCTCCAAACCGGGACAGGCAATTCACCCCTCCACTTT
NA | TRBJ2-7 | NA | TRBV7-2 | CASSFVTGTYEQYF | TGTGCCAGCAGCTTTGTAACAGGGACCTACGAGCAGTACTTC
few | TRBJ1-2 | NA | TRBV5-1 | CASSADRPYGYTF | TGCGCCAGCAGCGCGGACAGACCCTATGGCTACACCTTC
NA | TRBJ1-1 | TRBD1 | TRBV6-6 | CASSYPRGLNTEAFF | TGTGCCAGCAGTTACCCAAGGGGGCTGAACACTGAAGCTTTCTTT
NA | TRBJ2-1 | NA | TRBV5-1 | CASSLDLLLTYNEQFF | TGCGCCAGCAGCTTGGATCTGCTATTAACCTACAATGAGCAGTTCTTC
few | TRBJ2-7 | TRBD2 | TRBV3-1 | CASSQGTGLAGKEQYF | TGTGCCAGCAGCCAAGGTACGGGACTAGCGGGCAAGGAGCAGTACTTC
NA | TRBJ1-1 | NA | TRBV20-1 | CSAPTDMNTEAFF | TGCAGTGCTCCGACAGACATGAACACTGAAGCTTTCTTT
few | TRBJ1-2 | NA | TRBV7-2 | CASSITRGRNYGYTF | TGTGCCAGCAGCATAACTAGGGGACGGAACTATGGCTACACCTTC
few | TRBJ1-4 | TRBD1 | TRBV4-2 | CASSPTGPGEKLFF | TGTGCCAGCAGCCCGACAGGGCCAGGGGAAAAACTGTTTTTT
NA | TRBJ2-1 | NA | TRBV7-3 | CASSLLPGGGGEQFF | TGTGCCAGCAGCTTATTGCCCGGGGGAGGTGGTGAGCAGTTCTTC
NA | TRBJ1-4 | NA | TRBV7-9 | CASSLGSESNEKLFF | TGTGCCAGCAGCTTAGGTTCGGAATCTAATGAAAAACTGTTTTTT
many | TRBJ1-1 | NA | TRBV18 | CASSPWGGTEAFF | TGTGCCAGCTCACCCTGGGGGGGCACTGAAGCTTTCTTT
few | TRBJ2-3 | TRBD1 | TRBV24-1 | CATSDPGGPDTQYF | TGTGCCACCAGTGATCCAGGGGGTCCAGATACGCAGTATTTT
NA | TRBJ2-7 | TRBD1 | TRBV14 | CASSRGQGVVYEQYF | TGTGCCAGCAGCCGGGGACAGGGGGTGGTCTACGAGCAGTACTTC
few | TRBJ2-1 | NA | TRBV6-5 | CASSYRGSYNEQFF | TGTGCCAGCAGTTACCGTGGCTCCTACAATGAGCAGTTCTTC
few | TRBJ2-7 | NA | TRBV19 | CASSMQSRGYEQYF | TGTGCCAGTAGTATGCAGTCGAGGGGCTACGAGCAGTACTTC
NA | TRBJ2-3 | NA | TRBV27 | CASSPRDQGVSSTDTQYF | TGTGCCAGCAGTCCCCGGGACCAGGGTGTATCTAGCACAGATACGCAGTATTTT
NA | TRBJ2-1 | TRBD2 | TRBV28 | CASPGTSGVFSYNEQFF | TGTGCCAGCCCCGGGACTAGCGGGGTTTTCTCCTACAATGAGCAGTTCTTC
NA | TRBJ2-3 | NA | TRBV20-1 | CSAPTRDMDTQYF | TGCAGTGCCCCCACCAGGGACATGGATACGCAGTATTTT
few | TRBJ1-5 | TRBD1 | TRBV13 | CASSLGRGRVHQPQHF | TGTGCCAGCAGCTTGGGCAGGGGGCGCGTTCATCAGCCCCAGCATTTT
NA | TRBJ2-1 | NA | TRBV3-1 | CASSQDTPAYYNEQFF | TGTGCCAGCAGCCAAGACACCCCCGCCTACTACAATGAGCAGTTCTTC
NA | TRBJ1-4 | TRBD1 | TRBV2 | CASSLQGFDEKLFF | TGTGCCAGCAGCCTACAGGGGTTTGATGAAAAACTGTTTTTT
NA | TRBJ2-3 | TRBD1 | TRBV28 | CAGSRSTGEPDTQYF | TGTGCCGGCAGTCGATCGACAGGGGAACCAGATACGCAGTATTTT
NA | TRBJ1-6 | TRBD1 | TRBV5-4 | CASSQGTGNSPPHF | TGTGCCAGCAGCCAAGGGACAGGGAATTCACCCCCCCACTTT
NA | TRBJ1-6 | NA | TRBV12-3/TRBV12-4 | CASSYSGNSPLHF | TGTGCCAGCAGTTACAGTGGGAATTCACCCCTCCACTTT
NA | TRBJ1-6 | NA | TRBV12-3/TRBV12-4 | CASDNVGNSPLHF | TGTGCCAGCGATAACGTTGGAAATTCACCCCTCCACTTT
once | TRBJ1-2 | TRBD1 | TRBV6-5 | CASRVGQGDYGYTF | TGTGCCAGCAGAGTCGGACAGGGGGATTATGGCTACACCTTC
NA | TRBJ2-7 | NA | TRBV9 | CASSAEDGSYEQYF | TGTGCCAGCAGCGCCGAGGACGGCTCCTACGAGCAGTACTTC
NA | TRBJ1-2 | NA | TRBV4-1 | CASSQVAVEEYGYTF | TGCGCCAGCAGCCAAGTAGCAGTGGAGGAGTATGGCTACACCTTC
NA | TRBJ1-4 | NA | TRBV7-2 | CASSLVGTRNEKLFF | TGTGCCAGCAGCTTAGTCGGGACACGGAATGAAAAACTGTTTTTT
NA | TRBJ2-1 | TRBD2 | TRBV3-1 | CASSQPSGGVKYNEQFF | TGTGCCAGCAGCCAACCTAGCGGGGGGGTGAAGTACAATGAGCAGTTCTTC
NA | TRBJ1-1 | NA | TRBV5-1 | CASSFLQLNTEAFF | TGCGCCAGCAGCTTCTTACAGTTGAACACTGAAGCTTTCTTT
NA | TRBJ2-2 | TRBD2 | TRBV4-3 | CAGSQDFSGRNTGELFF | TGCGCCGGCAGCCAAGATTTTAGCGGGAGAAACACCGGGGAGCTGTTTTTT
NA | TRBJ1-1 | NA | TRBV20-1 | CSASYGDTEAFF | TGCAGTGCGAGTTATGGGGATACTGAAGCTTTCTTT
few | TRBJ1-1 | NA | TRBV12-3/TRBV12-4 | CASSLSGGSPMNTEAFF | TGTGCCAGCAGTTTAAGTGGTGGCAGCCCCATGAACACTGAAGCTTTCTTT
NA | TRBJ2-1 | NA | TRBV7-9 | CASSPRGLVNEQFF | TGTGCCAGCAGCCCCAGGGGTCTCGTGAATGAGCAGTTCTTC
NA | TRBJ2-4 | NA | TRBV7-2 | CASSPGRGQLAKNIQYF | TGTGCCAGCAGCCCCGGACGTGGACAACTAGCCAAAAACATTCAGTACTTC
NA | TRBJ2-4 | NA | TRBV6-5 | CASSYSHSGIKNIQYF | TGTGCCAGCAGTTACTCCCACTCCGGTATCAAAAACATTCAGTACTTC
few | TRBJ1-2 | TRBD1 | TRBV9 | CASSSGGSYYGYTF | TGTGCCAGCAGCTCAGGGGGTTCTTACTATGGCTACACCTTC
NA | TRBJ2-4 | NA | TRBV19 | CASRTGDQAKNIQYF | TGTGCCAGTAGAACAGGCGACCAAGCCAAAAACATTCAGTACTTC
NA | TRBJ1-2 | TRBD1 | TRBV4-1 | CASSGQGRPNYGYTF | TGCGCCAGCAGCGGACAGGGGAGGCCTAACTATGGCTACACCTTC
NA | TRBJ1-5 | NA | TRBV27 | CASSLRLASNQPQHF | TGTGCCAGCAGTTTAAGGTTAGCGAGCAATCAGCCCCAGCATTTT
NA | TRBJ1-5 | NA | TRBV4-2 | CASSQDPGGYSNQPQHF | TGTGCCAGCAGCCAAGATCCGGGAGGGTATAGCAATCAGCCCCAGCATTTT
few | TRBJ1-6 | NA | TRBV12-3/TRBV12-4 | CASRGDLRSPLHF | TGTGCCAGCAGGGGTGACCTCCGTTCACCCCTCCACTTT